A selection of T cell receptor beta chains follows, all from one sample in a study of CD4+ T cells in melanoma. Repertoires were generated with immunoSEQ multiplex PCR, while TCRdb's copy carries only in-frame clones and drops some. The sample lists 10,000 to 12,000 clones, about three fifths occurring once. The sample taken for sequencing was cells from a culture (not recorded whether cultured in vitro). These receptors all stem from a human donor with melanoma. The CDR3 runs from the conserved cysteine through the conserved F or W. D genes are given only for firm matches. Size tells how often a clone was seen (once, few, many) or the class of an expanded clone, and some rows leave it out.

cdr3_nt: TGTGCCAGCAGCTCGATGCTAGGGGGGCGAGGCGAGCAGTACTTC
cdr3_aa: CASSSMLGGRGEQYF
j_call: TRBJ2-7
d_call: -
v_call: TRBV11-2
clone_size: once

cdr3_nt: TGTGCCAGCAGCTTAAGACAGACGGAGAAAGAGACCCAGTACTTC
cdr3_aa: CASSLRQTEKETQYF
j_call: TRBJ2-5
d_call: -
v_call: TRBV7-9
clone_size: few

cdr3_nt: TGTGCCAGCAGCCCGTCTCCCTTAGCGGGAGCCTTCCAAGAGACCCAGTACTTC
cdr3_aa: CASSPSPLAGAFQETQYF
j_call: TRBJ2-5
d_call: TRBD2
v_call: TRBV7-2
clone_size: -

cdr3_nt: TGCAGCGTTGTCAGCGGGACCCCAGATACGCAGTATTTT
cdr3_aa: CSVVSGTPDTQYF
j_call: TRBJ2-3
d_call: TRBD2
v_call: TRBV29-1
clone_size: -

cdr3_nt: TGTGCCAGCAGCTGGGACTACAACAATGAGCAGTTCTTC
cdr3_aa: CASSWDYNNEQFF
j_call: TRBJ2-1
d_call: TRBD2
v_call: TRBV7-3
clone_size: -

cdr3_nt: TGCGCCAGCAGCCGTAGGGACAAGTACCAAGAGACCCAGTACTTC
cdr3_aa: CASSRRDKYQETQYF
j_call: TRBJ2-5
d_call: -
v_call: TRBV4-1
clone_size: -

cdr3_nt: TGCAGCGTTGTCAGGGAGACAACCTTTGAAGCTTTCTTT
cdr3_aa: CSVVRETTFEAFF
j_call: TRBJ1-1
d_call: -
v_call: TRBV29-1
clone_size: -

cdr3_nt: TGTGCCAGCAGTTTATTCCAGGGGGCCTACGAGCAGTACTTC
cdr3_aa: CASSLFQGAYEQYF
j_call: TRBJ2-7
d_call: TRBD1
v_call: TRBV27
clone_size: -

cdr3_nt: TGTGCCAGCAGTCGATATCCTTCCAGCTTCGAGCAGTACTTC
cdr3_aa: CASSRYPSSFEQYF
j_call: TRBJ2-7
d_call: -
v_call: TRBV6-5
clone_size: once

cdr3_nt: TGTGCCAGCAGCTTATTGGTAACTAATGAAAAACTGTTTTTT
cdr3_aa: CASSLLVTNEKLFF
j_call: TRBJ1-4
d_call: -
v_call: TRBV11-1
clone_size: -

cdr3_nt: TGCGCCAGCAGCCCGGAATTACAGGGATATGGAAACACCATATATTTT
cdr3_aa: CASSPELQGYGNTIYF
j_call: TRBJ1-3
d_call: -
v_call: TRBV5-1
clone_size: -

cdr3_nt: TGTGCCAGCAGCTTGGTCCCCACCTACGAGCAGTACTTC
cdr3_aa: CASSLVPTYEQYF
j_call: TRBJ2-7
d_call: -
v_call: TRBV5-4
clone_size: -

cdr3_nt: TGTGCCAGCAGCTTCCCGACGGCAACAGATACGCAGTATTTT
cdr3_aa: CASSFPTATDTQYF
j_call: TRBJ2-3
d_call: -
v_call: TRBV11-2
clone_size: -

cdr3_nt: TGTGCCAGCAGCTTATCCCGACTAGCAGGCGATGAGCAGTTCTTC
cdr3_aa: CASSLSRLAGDEQFF
j_call: TRBJ2-1
d_call: TRBD2
v_call: TRBV7-8
clone_size: -

cdr3_nt: TGTGCCAGCAGCTTGTCCTGGGACTCTGGAAACACCATATATTTT
cdr3_aa: CASSLSWDSGNTIYF
j_call: TRBJ1-3
d_call: -
v_call: TRBV11-1
clone_size: -

cdr3_nt: TGCGCCAGCAGCTTGGGGTTACATGGGGCGGGAGAGACCCAGTACTTC
cdr3_aa: CASSLGLHGAGETQYF
j_call: TRBJ2-5
d_call: -
v_call: TRBV5-1
clone_size: once

cdr3_nt: TGTGCCTGGACAGAAAACATGAACACTGAAGCTTTCTTT
cdr3_aa: CAWTENMNTEAFF
j_call: TRBJ1-1
d_call: -
v_call: TRBV30
clone_size: few

cdr3_nt: TGTGCCAGCAGTAGAGGGGACAGTAGTGGCCCCCAGTACTTC
cdr3_aa: CASSRGDSSGPQYF
j_call: TRBJ2-5
d_call: TRBD1
v_call: TRBV2
clone_size: -

cdr3_nt: TGTGCCAGCAAGAGGACAGTCGCGAACACCGGGGAGCTGTTTTTT
cdr3_aa: CASKRTVANTGELFF
j_call: TRBJ2-2
d_call: -
v_call: TRBV7-2
clone_size: -